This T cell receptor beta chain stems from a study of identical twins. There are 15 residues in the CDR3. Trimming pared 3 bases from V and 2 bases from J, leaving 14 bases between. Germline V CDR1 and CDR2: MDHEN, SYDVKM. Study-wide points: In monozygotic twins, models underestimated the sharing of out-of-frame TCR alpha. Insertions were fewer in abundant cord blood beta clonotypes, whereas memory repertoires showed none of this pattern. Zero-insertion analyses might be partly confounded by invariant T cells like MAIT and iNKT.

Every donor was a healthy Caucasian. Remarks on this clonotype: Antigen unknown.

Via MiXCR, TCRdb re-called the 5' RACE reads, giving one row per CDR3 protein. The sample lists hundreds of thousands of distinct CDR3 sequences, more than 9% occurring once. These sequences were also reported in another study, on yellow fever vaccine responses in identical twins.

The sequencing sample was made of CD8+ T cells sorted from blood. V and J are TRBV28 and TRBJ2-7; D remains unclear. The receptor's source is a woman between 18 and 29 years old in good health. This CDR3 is CASSFGVTPPYEQYV. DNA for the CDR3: TGTGCCAGCAGTTTCGGCGTAACGCCTCCCTACGAGCAGTACGTC.